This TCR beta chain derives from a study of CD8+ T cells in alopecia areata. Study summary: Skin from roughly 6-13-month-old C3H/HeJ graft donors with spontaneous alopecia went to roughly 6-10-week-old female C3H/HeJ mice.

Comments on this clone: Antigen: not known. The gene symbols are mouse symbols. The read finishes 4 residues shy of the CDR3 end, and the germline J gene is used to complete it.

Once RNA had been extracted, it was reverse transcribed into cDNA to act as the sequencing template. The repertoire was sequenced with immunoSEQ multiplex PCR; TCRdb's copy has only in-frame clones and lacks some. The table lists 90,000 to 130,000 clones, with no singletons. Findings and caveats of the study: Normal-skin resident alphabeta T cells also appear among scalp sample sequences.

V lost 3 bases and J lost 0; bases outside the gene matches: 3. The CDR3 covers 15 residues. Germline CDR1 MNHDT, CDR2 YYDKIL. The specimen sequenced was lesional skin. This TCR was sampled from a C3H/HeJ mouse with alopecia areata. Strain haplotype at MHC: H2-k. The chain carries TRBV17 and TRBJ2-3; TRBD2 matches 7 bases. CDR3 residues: CASSRTGSSAETLYF. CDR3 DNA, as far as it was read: TGTGCTAGCAGTAGGACTGGGAGTAGTGCAGAA.